These T cell receptor beta chains were read from a single sample in a study of OX40 agonist ivuxolimab in advanced cancers. This table comes from immunoSEQ multiplex PCR, and its TCRdb copy is limited to in-frame clones, with some not included. The top ten hold 2% to 3% of the sample, which has roughly 77,000 clones, approximately 89% seen once. This specimen was CD4+ or CD8+ T cells sorted from blood, taken in a trial of the OX40 agonist ivuxolimab. Receptor source: an adult with an advanced solid tumor such as melanoma, head and neck, liver or kidney cancer. Each CDR3 is given with its conserved first and last residue. The D gene is left open where the match is weak. Size is omitted from some rows. Given values are once, few, many or a class for expanded clones.

j_gene | d_gene | abundance | v_gene | CDR3nt | CDR3aa
TRBJ1-6 | TRBD1 | . | TRBV2 | TGTGCCAGCAGTACAACAGGGGGCGAAGGTTCACCCCTCCACTTT | CASSTTGGEGSPLHF
TRBJ2-7 | . | . | TRBV7-3 | TGTGCCAGCAGCTTAGAGGTGAGGGGGGAGCAGTACTTC | CASSLEVRGEQYF
TRBJ1-6 | . | . | TRBV14 | TGTGCCAGCCGGTCTATCTCCGGCAATTCACCCCTCCACTTT | CASRSISGNSPLHF
TRBJ1-1 | . | . | TRBV7-9 | TGTGCCAGCAGCTTAGTCACTGAAGCTTTCTTT | CASSLVTEAFF
TRBJ2-5 | TRBD1 | few | TRBV10-1 | TGCGCCAGCAGTGGGTCTGCGACAGGGGAAGAGACCCAGTACTTC | CASSGSATGEETQYF
TRBJ1-5 | . | few | TRBV28 | TGTGCCAGCAGTTTACTAGATTCTGCAGACAGCGACAATCAGCCCCAGCATTTT | CASSLLDSADSDNQPQHF
TRBJ2-5 | TRBD2 | . | TRBV5-1 | TGCGCCAGCAGCGAATTGCGGGGGGACCAAGAGACCCAGTACTTC | CASSELRGDQETQYF
TRBJ2-2 | . | once | TRBV11-2 | TGTGCCAGCAGCTTAGATGGTGGGGCCGGGGAGCTGTTTTTT | CASSLDGGAGELFF
TRBJ1-2 | . | . | TRBV4-3 | TGCGCCAGCAGCCCACCCGGGGGGGGGTACTATGGCTACACCTTC | CASSPPGGGYYGYTF
TRBJ1-6 | TRBD1 | . | TRBV28 | TGTGCCAGCAGCCCACCGGGACAGGGCAACTCACCCCTCCACTTT | CASSPPGQGNSPLHF
TRBJ1-1 | . | . | TRBV7-2 | TGTGCCAGCAGCTTAGAATTCCTAAACACTGAAGCTTTCTTT | CASSLEFLNTEAFF
TRBJ1-1 | TRBD1 | . | TRBV10-3 | TGTGCCATCAGTGAGTCTGGGACAGGGACAGAAGCTTTCTTT | CAISESGTGTEAFF
TRBJ2-5 | . | once | TRBV5-4 | TGTGCCAGCAGCCCCTCCGGGCAGGGTAGGGAGACCCAGTACTTC | CASSPSGQGRETQYF
TRBJ2-1 | TRBD2 | . | TRBV19 | TGTGCCAGTAGCTTTAGACTAGCGGGGGAGGGTGAGCAGTTCTTC | CASSFRLAGEGEQFF
TRBJ2-7 | TRBD1 | . | TRBV14 | TGTGCCAGCAGGGAAGGACAGGCAAAGGTACTGATCTGCGAGCAGTACTTC | CASREGQAKVLICEQYF
TRBJ2-2 | . | . | TRBV9 | TGTGCCAGCAGCGTAGTTGCAACCGGGGAGCTGTTTTTT | CASSVVATGELFF
TRBJ2-3 | TRBD2 | once | TRBV6-5 | TGTGCCAGCAGGACTAGCGGGGGGACAGATACGCAGTATTTT | CASRTSGGTDTQYF
TRBJ1-5 | . | . | TRBV28 | TGTGCCAGCAAGTCGACAGTGGAACCCCAGCATTTT | CASKSTVEPQHF
TRBJ2-1 | . | few | TRBV27 | TGTGCCAGCAGTCGAACATACAATGAGCAGTTCTTC | CASSRTYNEQFF
TRBJ1-3 | . | . | TRBV2 | TGTGCCAGCAGGGGACTTCGCTCTGGAAACACCATATATTTT | CASRGLRSGNTIYF
TRBJ2-2 | . | once | TRBV11-2 | TGTGCCAGCAGCTTTCAGTTGAGTAGCACCGGGGAGCTGTTTTTT | CASSFQLSSTGELFF
TRBJ2-5 | . | . | TRBV7-2 | TGTGCCAGCAGCTTAGCCAAGGCGAGGAAGATACACTTC | CASSLAKARKIHF
TRBJ1-3 | . | . | TRBV19 | TGTGCCAGTAGGGCAGCTTCGTCTGGAAACACCATATATTTT | CASRAASSGNTIYF
TRBJ1-2 | . | . | TRBV7-9 | TGTGCCAGCAGCTCCCGTACCCTCCCCTATGGCTACACCTTC | CASSSRTLPYGYTF
TRBJ2-3 | TRBD1 | . | TRBV6-4 | TGTGCCAGCAGTGCGGACAGGGTGGCGGCAGATACGCAGTATTTT | CASSADRVAADTQYF
TRBJ1-2 | TRBD1 | . | TRBV30 | TGTGCCTGGAATCCAGGGGGCGCCTATGGCTACACCTTC | CAWNPGGAYGYTF
TRBJ1-1 | . | . | TRBV25-1 | TGTGCCAGCAGTGGAGAGGACATGAACACTGAAGCTTTCTTT | CASSGEDMNTEAFF
TRBJ2-7 | TRBD1 | . | TRBV6-6 | TGTGCCAGCAGTCGGGACAGGGTAAACTACGAGCAGTACTTC | CASSRDRVNYEQYF
TRBJ1-3 | TRBD1 | . | TRBV18 | TGTGCCAGCTCACGAGACAGGGACAGCTCTGGAAACACCATATATTTT | CASSRDRDSSGNTIYF
TRBJ1-3 | TRBD1 | . | TRBV28 | TGTGCCAGCAGTTCTTGGGACAGGGGGCAGGGAAACACCATATATTTT | CASSSWDRGQGNTIYF
TRBJ1-1 | . | . | TRBV2 | TGTGCCAGCAGTGAGCCCGCACAAATGGGGACTGAAGCTTTCTTT | CASSEPAQMGTEAFF
TRBJ2-1 | . | . | TRBV5-1 | TGCGCCAGCAGCTTGGAGGGACGGCACCTCTCCTACAATGAGCAGTTCTTC | CASSLEGRHLSYNEQFF
TRBJ2-5 | TRBD1 | . | TRBV7-9 | TGTGCCAGCAGCTTTACAGGGGCGGGAGAGACCCAGTACTTC | CASSFTGAGETQYF
TRBJ1-1 | TRBD1 | few | TRBV5-4 | TGTGCCAGCAGCTTAATGGGACAGGGGTCGAACACTGAAGCTTTCTTT | CASSLMGQGSNTEAFF
TRBJ1-2 | . | . | TRBV28 | TGTGCCAGCAGCTCTGGTTCGGCAGGGGAGGACTATGGCTACACCTTC | CASSSGSAGEDYGYTF
TRBJ1-2 | . | . | TRBV5-1 | TGCGCCAGCAGCCCTGAAGGCAACTATGGCTACACCTTC | CASSPEGNYGYTF
TRBJ1-2 | TRBD1 | . | TRBV5-1 | TGCGCCAGCAGCGAGGACGGACAGGGGTACTATGGCTACACCTTC | CASSEDGQGYYGYTF
TRBJ1-1 | . | once | TRBV30 | TGTGCCTGGAATCCCATCGGGACTGAAGCTTTCTTT | CAWNPIGTEAFF
TRBJ1-2 | . | . | TRBV7-3 | TGTGCCAGCAGCTTAAACCCTCTCAATGAGGGCGGCTACACCTTC | CASSLNPLNEGGYTF
TRBJ2-2 | . | . | TRBV4-3 | TGCGCCAGCAGCCTTGGGACACATAACACCGGGGAGCTGTTTTTT | CASSLGTHNTGELFF
TRBJ2-7 | . | . | TRBV6-6 | TGTGCCAGCAGTTACCCTGGGAAGAGCGAGCAGTACTTC | CASSYPGKSEQYF
TRBJ2-3 | . | . | TRBV4-1 | TGCGCCAGCAGGGGGTGGGGAACTGGGGCCCCAGATACGCAGTATTTT | CASRGWGTGAPDTQYF
TRBJ1-1 | TRBD1 | . | TRBV9 | TGTGCCAGCAGAGTACAGGGGAGGAAAACTGAAGCTTTCTTT | CASRVQGRKTEAFF
TRBJ2-7 | TRBD1 | . | TRBV30 | TGTGCCTGGAATCCGGGACAGGGGGCGTACGAGCAGTACTTC | CAWNPGQGAYEQYF